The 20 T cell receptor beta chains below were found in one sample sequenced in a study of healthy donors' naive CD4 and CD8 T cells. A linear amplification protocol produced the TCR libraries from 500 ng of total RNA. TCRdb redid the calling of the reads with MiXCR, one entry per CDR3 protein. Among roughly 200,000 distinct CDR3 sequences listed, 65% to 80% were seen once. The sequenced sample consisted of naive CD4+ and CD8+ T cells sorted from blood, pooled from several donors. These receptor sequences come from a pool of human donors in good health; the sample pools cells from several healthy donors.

The CDR3 region has the DNA TGTGCCAGCAGTTACTCGATTAGGGATAATTCACCCCTCCACTTT. Encoded protein: CASSYSIRDNSPLHF. The gene calls are TRBV6-5 and TRBJ1-6; D is unresolved. CDR1 is MNHEY and CDR2 is SVGAGI in the germline V gene. The CDR3 consists of 15 residues. V was clipped by 0 bases and J by 5 bases, with 8 bases between them.

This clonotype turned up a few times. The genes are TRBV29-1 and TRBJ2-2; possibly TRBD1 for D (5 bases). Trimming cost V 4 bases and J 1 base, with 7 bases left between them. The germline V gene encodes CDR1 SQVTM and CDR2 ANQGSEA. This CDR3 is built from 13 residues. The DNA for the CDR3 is TGCAGCGTTGTAACAGGGAACACCGGGGAGCTGTTTTTT. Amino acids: CSVVTGNTGELFF.

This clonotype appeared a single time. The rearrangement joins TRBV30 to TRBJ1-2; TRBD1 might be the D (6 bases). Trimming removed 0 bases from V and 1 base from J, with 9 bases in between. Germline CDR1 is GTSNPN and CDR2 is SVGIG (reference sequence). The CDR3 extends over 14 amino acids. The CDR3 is CAWSVQGSNYGYTF. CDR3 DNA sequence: TGTGCCTGGAGTGTACAGGGTAGTAACTATGGCTACACCTTC. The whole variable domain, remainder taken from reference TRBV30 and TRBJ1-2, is SQTIHQWPATLVQPVGSPLSLECTVEGTSNPNLYWYRQAAGRGLQLLFYSVGIGQISSEVPQNLSASRPQDRQFILSSKKLLLSDSGFYLCAWSVQGSNYGYTFGSGTRLTVV.

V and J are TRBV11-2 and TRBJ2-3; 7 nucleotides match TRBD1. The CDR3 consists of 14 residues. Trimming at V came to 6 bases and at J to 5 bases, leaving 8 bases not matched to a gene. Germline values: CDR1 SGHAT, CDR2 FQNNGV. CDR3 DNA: TGTGCCAGCAGGCCTGACAGGGTCCAAGATACGCAGTATTTT. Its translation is CASRPDRVQDTQYF.

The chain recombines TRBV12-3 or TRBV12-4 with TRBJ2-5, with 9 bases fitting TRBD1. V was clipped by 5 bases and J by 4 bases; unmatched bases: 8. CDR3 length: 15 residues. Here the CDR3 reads CASSNPGQGAETQYF. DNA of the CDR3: TGTGCCAGCAGTAATCCGGGACAGGGTGCAGAGACCCAGTACTTC.

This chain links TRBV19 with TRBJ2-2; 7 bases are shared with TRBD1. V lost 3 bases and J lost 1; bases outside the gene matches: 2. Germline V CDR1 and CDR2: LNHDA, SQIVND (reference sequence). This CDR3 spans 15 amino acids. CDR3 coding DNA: TGTGCCAGTAGTATCCGGACAGGGAACACCGGGGAGCTGTTTTTT. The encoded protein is CASSIRTGNTGELFF. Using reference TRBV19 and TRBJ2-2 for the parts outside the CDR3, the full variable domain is DGGITQSPKYLFRKEGQNVTLSCEQNLNHDAMYWYRQDPGQGLRLIYYSQIVNDFQKGDIAEGYSVSREKKESFPLTVTSAQKNPTAFYLCASSIRTGNTGELFFGEGSRLTVL.

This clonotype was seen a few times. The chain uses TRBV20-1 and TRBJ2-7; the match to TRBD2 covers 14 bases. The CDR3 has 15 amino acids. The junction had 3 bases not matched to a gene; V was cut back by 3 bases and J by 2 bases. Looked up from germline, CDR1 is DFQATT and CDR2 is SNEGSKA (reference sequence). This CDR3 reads CSASRGLAGAYEQYF. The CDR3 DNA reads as TGCAGTGCTAGCCGGGGACTAGCGGGAGCCTACGAGCAGTACTTC.

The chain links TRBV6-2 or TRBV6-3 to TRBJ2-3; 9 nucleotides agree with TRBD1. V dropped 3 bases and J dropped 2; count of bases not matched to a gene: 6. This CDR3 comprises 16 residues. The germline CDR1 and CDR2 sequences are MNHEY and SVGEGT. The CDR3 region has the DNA TGTGCCAGCAGTTATACGGGACAGGGCTTCACAGATACGCAGTATTTT. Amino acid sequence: CASSYTGQGFTDTQYF.

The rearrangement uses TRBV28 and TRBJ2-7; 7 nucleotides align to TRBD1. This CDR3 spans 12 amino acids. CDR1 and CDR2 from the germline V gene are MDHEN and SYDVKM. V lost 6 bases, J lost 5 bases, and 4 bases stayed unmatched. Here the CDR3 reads CASRDRVHEQYF. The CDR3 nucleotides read TGTGCCAGCAGAGACAGGGTGCACGAGCAGTACTTC.

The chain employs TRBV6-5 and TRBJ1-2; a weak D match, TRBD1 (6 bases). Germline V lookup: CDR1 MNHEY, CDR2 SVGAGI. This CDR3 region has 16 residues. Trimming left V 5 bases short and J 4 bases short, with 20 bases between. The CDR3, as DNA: TGTGCCAGCAGTACCCAGGGGTTCTACCGTCGCTATGGCTACACCTTC. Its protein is CASSTQGFYRRYGYTF.

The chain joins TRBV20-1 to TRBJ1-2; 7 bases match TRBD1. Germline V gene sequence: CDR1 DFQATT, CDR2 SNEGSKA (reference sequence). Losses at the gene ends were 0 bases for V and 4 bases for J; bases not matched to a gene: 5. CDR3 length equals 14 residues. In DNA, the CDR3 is TGCAGTGCTAGAGATGGGGGACAGCTCTATGGCTACACCTTC. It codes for CSARDGGQLYGYTF.

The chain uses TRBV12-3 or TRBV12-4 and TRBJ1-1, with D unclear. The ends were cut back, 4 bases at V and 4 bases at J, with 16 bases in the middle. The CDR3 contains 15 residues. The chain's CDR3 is CASSSPRRAGTEAFF. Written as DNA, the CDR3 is TGTGCCAGCAGTTCCCCTCGAAGGGCGGGCACTGAAGCTTTCTTT.

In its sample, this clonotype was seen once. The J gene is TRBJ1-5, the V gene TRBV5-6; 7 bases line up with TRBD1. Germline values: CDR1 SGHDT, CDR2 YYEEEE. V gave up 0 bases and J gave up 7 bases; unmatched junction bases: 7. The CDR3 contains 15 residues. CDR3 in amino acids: CASSLGQGYRQPQHF. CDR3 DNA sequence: TGTGCCAGCAGCTTGGGACAGGGATATAGGCAGCCCCAGCATTTT.

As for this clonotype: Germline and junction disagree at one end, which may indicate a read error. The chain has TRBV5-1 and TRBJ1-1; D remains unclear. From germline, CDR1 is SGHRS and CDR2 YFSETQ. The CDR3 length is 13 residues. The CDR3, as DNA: TGTGCCAGCCGGGCCTCTCTGAACACTGAAGCTTTCTTT. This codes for CASRASLNTEAFF.

The chain's CDR3 is CASSQVGAGVNEQYF. CDR3 coding DNA: TGCGCCAGCAGCCAAGTAGGTGCGGGAGTCAACGAGCAGTACTTC. This chain uses TRBV4-3 with TRBJ2-7, with TRBD2 matching over 7 bases. Trimming at V came to 1 base and at J to 5 bases, leaving 8 bases not matched to a gene. CDR1 and CDR2 (germline): LGHNA, YSLEER. This CDR3 has 15 amino acids.

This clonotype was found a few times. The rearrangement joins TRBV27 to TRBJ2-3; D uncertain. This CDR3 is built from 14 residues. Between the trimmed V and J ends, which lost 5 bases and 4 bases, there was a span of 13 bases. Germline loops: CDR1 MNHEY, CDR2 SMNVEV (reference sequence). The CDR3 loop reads CASSPVPLADTQYF. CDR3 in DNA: TGTGCCAGCAGTCCTGTCCCCCTAGCAGATACGCAGTATTTT.

The CDR3 coding sequence is TGTGCCAGTAGTGGAAGGGTAAGCAATCAGCCCCAGCATTTT. This translates into CASSGRVSNQPQHF. The chain employs TRBV19 and TRBJ1-5, with D unclear. This CDR3 is built from 14 residues. Trimming removed 5 bases from V and 1 base from J, with 9 bases in between. CDR1 is LNHDA and CDR2 is SQIVND in the germline V gene (reference sequence).

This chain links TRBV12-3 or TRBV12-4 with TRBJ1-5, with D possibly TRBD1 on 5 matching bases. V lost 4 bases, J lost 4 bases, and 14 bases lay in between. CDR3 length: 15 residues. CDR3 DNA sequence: TGTGCCAGCAGTTCCGGGCCGGGGCAGAATCAGCCCCAGCATTTT. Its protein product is CASSSGPGQNQPQHF.

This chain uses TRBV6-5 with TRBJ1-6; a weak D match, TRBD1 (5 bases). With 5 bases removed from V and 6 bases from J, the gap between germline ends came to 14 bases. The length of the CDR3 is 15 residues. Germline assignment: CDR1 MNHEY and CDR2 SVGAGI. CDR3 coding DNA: TGTGCCAGCAGTCCCGACAGAGCTCCTAATTCACCCCTCCACTTT. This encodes CASSPDRAPNSPLHF.

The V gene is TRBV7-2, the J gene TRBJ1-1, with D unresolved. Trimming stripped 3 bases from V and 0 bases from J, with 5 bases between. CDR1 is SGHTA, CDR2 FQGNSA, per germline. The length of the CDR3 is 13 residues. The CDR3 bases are TGTGCCAGCAGCTTCGCGATGAACACTGAAGCTTTCTTT. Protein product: CASSFAMNTEAFF.